The next 9 T cell receptor beta chains were all read from a single sample in a study of memory CD4+ T cells and cytomegalovirus serostatus. The table came from immunoSEQ multiplex PCR; TCRdb's copy has only in-frame clones and leaves some out. The sample records 55,000 or so clones, approximately 82% being singletons. The sort gate was single viable CD3+CD4+CD8-CD45RO+ cells for memory CD4+ T cells. Sequencing was carried out using memory CD4+ T cells from blood. The receptors shown here come from an adult in good health and CMV-seropositive.

Comments on this clone: Germline is not matched at one junction end, which may reflect a read error. The chain joins TRBV27 to TRBJ2-7; maybe TRBD2 (5 bases). The CDR3 extends over 8 amino acids. Germline V lookup: CDR1 MNHEY, CDR2 SMNVEV (reference sequence). The CDR3 is CADGLCFF. The CDR3 coding sequence is TGTGCCGACGGACTTTGCTTCTTC.

V and J are TRBV18 and TRBJ1-3; D may be TRBD1 (6 bases). CDR1 KGHSH and CDR2 LQKENI come from the germline V gene. This CDR3 spans 13 amino acids. Trimming cost V 0 bases and J 7 bases, with 7 bases left between them. The DNA of the CDR3 is TGTGCCAGCTCACCACCGGGGGGCAACACCATATATTTT. This translates into CASSPPGGNTIYF.

This chain connects TRBV4-2 to TRBJ2-7; the D gene is possibly TRBD1 (5 bases). The CDR3 totals 15 residues. CDR1 is LGHNA, CDR2 YNFKEQ, per germline. V lost 4 bases, J lost 1 base, and 14 bases lay in between. In DNA, the CDR3 is TGTGCCAGCAGCCCAAGGGGTGCTAGGTCCTACGAGCAGTACTTC. Amino acid sequence: CASSPRGARSYEQYF.

J is TRBJ2-2 and V is TRBV5-1, with 7 bases that match TRBD2. CDR1 and CDR2 from the germline V gene are SGHRS and YFSETQ. This CDR3 contains 16 residues. With 2 bases clipped from V and 1 base from J, the junction kept 5 bases outside the gene matches. DNA for the CDR3: TGCGCCAGCAGCTTAGCGGGCGGGAGGAACACCGGGGAGCTGTTTTTT. Amino acids: CASSLAGGRNTGELFF.

This chain connects TRBV10-3 to TRBJ2-5, with no clear D. Germline CDR1 reads ENHRY; CDR2 reads SYGVKD. The CDR3 is 13 amino acids. V was cut by 6 bases and J by 7 bases, with 15 bases left in between. This chain's CDR3 is CAIRDGPLGTQYF. Written as DNA, the CDR3 is TGTGCCATCAGAGACGGGCCCTTGGGGACCCAGTACTTC.

V and J are TRBV18 and TRBJ2-7; TRBD1 aligns across 9 bases. Per the germline V gene, CDR1 is KGHSH and CDR2 is LQKENI. Unmatched junction bases numbered 6, after V lost 2 bases and J lost 7 bases. The CDR3 runs to 14 residues. CDR3: CASSPVQGAREQYF. CDR3 bases: TGTGCCAGCTCACCAGTACAGGGGGCGAGGGAGCAGTACTTC.

The chain recombines TRBV7-9 with TRBJ1-1; possibly TRBD1 for D (5 bases). Trimming removed 0 bases from V and 3 bases from J, with 11 bases in between. Germline CDR1 and CDR2: SEHNR and FQNEAQ (reference sequence). The CDR3 is 15 residues long. CDR3 sequence: CASSLAGPRDTEAFF. In DNA form, the CDR3 reads TGTGCCAGCAGCTTAGCGGGACCGAGGGACACTGAAGCTTTCTTT.

CDR3 nucleotide sequence: TGTGCCAGCAGCTTCGGCCCCGAAAGGAAGGAGTATTTT. Translation: CASSFGPERKEYF. The J gene is TRBJ2-3, the V gene TRBV5-5; D is undetermined. V lost 2 bases and J lost 13, with 17 bases in between. The CDR3 has 13 amino acids. Germline loops: CDR1 SGHKS, CDR2 YYEKEE (reference sequence).

The chain is built from TRBV5-1 and TRBJ2-2; 7 positions agree with TRBD1. The V and J ends lost 4 bases and 2 bases, in that order; junction bases with no gene match: 5. Germline CDR1 reads SGHRS; CDR2 reads YFSETQ. The CDR3 runs to 15 residues. The CDR3 region is CASSPWTGNTGELFF. CDR3 coding DNA: TGCGCCAGCAGCCCCTGGACAGGCAACACCGGGGAGCTGTTTTTT.